This paragraph covers one T cell receptor (beta chain) sequence. The germline gives CDR1 ENHRY, CDR2 SYGVKD. The CDR3 is 15 residues long. Trimming cost V 11 bases and J 2 bases; bases outside gene matches: 11. Profiled with immunoSEQ multiplex PCR; TCRdb holds only in-frame clones, not every one. The sample yields about 180,000 clones, 70% to 85% seen once. This record comes from a study of blood T cell repertoires in COVID-19. As for the study in general: Samples representing acute and convalescent COVID-19 were sourced from the United States, Italy and Spain.

The clonotype was recovered from a woman of 80 years or more with acute or convalescent COVID-19. The gene calls are TRBV10-3 and TRBJ2-3, with 9 bases aligning to TRBD1. Material: peripheral blood. CDR3 protein: CACRTGAMSTDTQYF. CDR3 in DNA: TGTGCCTGCCGGACAGGGGCTATGTCCACAGATACGCAGTATTTT.